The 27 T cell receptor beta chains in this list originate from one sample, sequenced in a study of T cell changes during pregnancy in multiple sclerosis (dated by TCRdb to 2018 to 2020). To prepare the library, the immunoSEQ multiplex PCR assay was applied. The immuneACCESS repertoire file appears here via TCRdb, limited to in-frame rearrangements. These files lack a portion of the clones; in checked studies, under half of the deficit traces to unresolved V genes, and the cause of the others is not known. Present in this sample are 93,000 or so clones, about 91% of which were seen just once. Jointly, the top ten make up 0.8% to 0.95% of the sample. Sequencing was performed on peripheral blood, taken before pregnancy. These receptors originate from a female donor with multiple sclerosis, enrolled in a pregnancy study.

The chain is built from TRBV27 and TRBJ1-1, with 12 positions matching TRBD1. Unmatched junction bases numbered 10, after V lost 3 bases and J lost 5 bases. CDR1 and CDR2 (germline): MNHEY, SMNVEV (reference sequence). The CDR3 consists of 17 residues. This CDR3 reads CASSFHRDRGLGTEAFF. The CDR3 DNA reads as TGTGCCAGCAGTTTTCACCGGGACAGGGGGCTAGGAACTGAAGCTTTCTTT.

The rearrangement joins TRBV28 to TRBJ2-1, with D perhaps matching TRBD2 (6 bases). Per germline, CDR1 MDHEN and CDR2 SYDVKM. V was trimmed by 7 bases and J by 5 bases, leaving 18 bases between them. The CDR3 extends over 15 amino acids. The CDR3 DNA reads TGTGCCAGCAACAGTGTGGCGGGGCTTGACAATGAGCAGTTCTTC. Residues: CASNSVAGLDNEQFF.

CDR3 sequence (DNA): TGCGCCAGCAGCTTGGGGCTTAATGAAAAACTGTTTTTT. It translates to CASSLGLNEKLFF. The chain carries TRBV5-1 and TRBJ1-4; the D is unclear. Germline CDR1 is SGHRS and CDR2 is YFSETQ. V lost 0 bases and J lost 4, with 4 bases in between. The CDR3 is 13 residues long.

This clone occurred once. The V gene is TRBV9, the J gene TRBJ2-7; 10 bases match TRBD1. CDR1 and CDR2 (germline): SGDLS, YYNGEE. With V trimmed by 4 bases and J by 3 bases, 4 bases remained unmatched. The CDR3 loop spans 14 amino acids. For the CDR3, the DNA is TGTGCCAGCAGCCCTGGGACAGGGGACTACGAGCAGTACTTC. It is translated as CASSPGTGDYEQYF.

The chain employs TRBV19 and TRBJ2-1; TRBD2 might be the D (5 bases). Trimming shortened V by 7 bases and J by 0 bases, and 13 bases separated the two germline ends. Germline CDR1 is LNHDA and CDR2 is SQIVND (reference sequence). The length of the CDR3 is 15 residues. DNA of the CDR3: TGTGCCAGTACCGATCCCGGGGTCTCCTACAATGAGCAGTTCTTC. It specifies CASTDPGVSYNEQFF.

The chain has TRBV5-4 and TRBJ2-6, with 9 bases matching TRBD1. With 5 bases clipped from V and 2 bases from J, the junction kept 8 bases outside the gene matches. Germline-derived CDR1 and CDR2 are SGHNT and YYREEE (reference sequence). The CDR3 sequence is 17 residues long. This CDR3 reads CASRHRQGVAGANVLTF. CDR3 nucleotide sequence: TGTGCCAGCAGGCACCGACAGGGGGTTGCTGGGGCCAACGTCCTGACTTTC.

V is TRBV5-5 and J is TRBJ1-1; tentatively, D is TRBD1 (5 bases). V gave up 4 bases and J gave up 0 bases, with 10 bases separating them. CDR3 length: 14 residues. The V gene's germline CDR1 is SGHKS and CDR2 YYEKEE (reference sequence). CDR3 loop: CASSPGGVNTEAFF. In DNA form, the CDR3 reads TGTGCCAGCAGCCCCGGGGGGGTGAACACTGAAGCTTTCTTT. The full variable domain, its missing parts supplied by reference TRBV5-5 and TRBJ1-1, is DAGVTQSPTHLIKTRGQQVTLRCSPISGHKSVSWYQQVLGQGPQFIFQYYEKEERGRGNFPDRFSARQFPNYSSELNVNALLLGDSALYLCASSPGGVNTEAFFGQGTRLTVV.

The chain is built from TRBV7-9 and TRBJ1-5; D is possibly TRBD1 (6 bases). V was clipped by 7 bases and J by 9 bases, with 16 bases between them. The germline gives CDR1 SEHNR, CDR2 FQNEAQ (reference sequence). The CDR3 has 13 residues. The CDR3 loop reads CASMKSQGSPQHF. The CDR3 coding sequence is TGTGCCAGCATGAAATCCCAGGGGTCGCCCCAGCATTTT.

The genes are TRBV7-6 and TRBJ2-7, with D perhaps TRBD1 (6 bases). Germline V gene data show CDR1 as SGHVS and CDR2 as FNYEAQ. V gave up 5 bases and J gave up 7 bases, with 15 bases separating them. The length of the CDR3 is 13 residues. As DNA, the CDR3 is TGTGCCAGCAGCCTCATCAGGGGTGAAGAGCAGTACTTC. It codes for CASSLIRGEEQYF.

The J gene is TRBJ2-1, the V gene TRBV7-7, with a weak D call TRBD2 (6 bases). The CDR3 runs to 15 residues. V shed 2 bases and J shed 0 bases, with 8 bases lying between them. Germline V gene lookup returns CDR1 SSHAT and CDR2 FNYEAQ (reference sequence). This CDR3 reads CASSLSGGSYNEQFF. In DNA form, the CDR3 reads TGTGCCAGCAGCTTATCCGGGGGCTCCTACAATGAGCAGTTCTTC.

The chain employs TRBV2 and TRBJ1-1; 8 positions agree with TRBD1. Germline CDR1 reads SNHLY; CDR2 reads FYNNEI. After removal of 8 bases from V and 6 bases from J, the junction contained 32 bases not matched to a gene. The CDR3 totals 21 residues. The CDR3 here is CASGKTGVQAERVKQTAEAFF. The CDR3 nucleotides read TGTGCCAGCGGCAAGACAGGGGTACAGGCAGAAAGAGTGAAACAAACTGCTGAAGCTTTCTTT.

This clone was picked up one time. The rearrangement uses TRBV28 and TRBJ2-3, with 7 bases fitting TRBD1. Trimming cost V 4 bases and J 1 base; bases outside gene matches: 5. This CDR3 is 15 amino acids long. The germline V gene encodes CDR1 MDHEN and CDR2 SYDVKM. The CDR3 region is CASSSPGQRTDTQYF. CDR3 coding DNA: TGTGCCAGCAGTTCCCCGGGACAGCGCACAGATACGCAGTATTTT.

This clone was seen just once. In DNA, the CDR3 is TGTGCCAGCAGTTTGACGGGGGGAACTGAAGCTTTCTTT. Translated, it gives CASSLTGGTEAFF. The chain recombines TRBV28 with TRBJ1-1; TRBD1 is a possible D gene (5 bases). The CDR3 is 13 residues long. Germline CDR1 reads MDHEN; CDR2 reads SYDVKM. The V end was cut by 3 bases, the J end by 5 bases, with 10 bases between.

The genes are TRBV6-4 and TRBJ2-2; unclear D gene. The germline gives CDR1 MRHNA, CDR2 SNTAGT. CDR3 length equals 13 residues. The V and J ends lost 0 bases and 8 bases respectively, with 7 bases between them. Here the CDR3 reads CASSDSVEGELFF. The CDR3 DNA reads TGTGCCAGCAGTGACTCCGTAGAGGGGGAGCTGTTTTTT.

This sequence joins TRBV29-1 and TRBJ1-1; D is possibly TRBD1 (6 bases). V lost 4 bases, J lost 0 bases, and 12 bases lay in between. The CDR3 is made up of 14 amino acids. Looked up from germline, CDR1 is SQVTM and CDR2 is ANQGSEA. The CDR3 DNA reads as TGCAGCGTTGTACAGGGTCAGATGAACACTGAAGCTTTCTTT. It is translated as CSVVQGQMNTEAFF.

CDR3 residues: CASSGALLAAPGGYF. Here the CDR3 DNA reads TGCGCCAGCTCTGGGGCGTTACTAGCGGCGCCGGGAGGGTACTTC. The rearrangement joins TRBV10-2 to TRBJ2-7; TRBD2 matches 8 bases. The germline gives CDR1 WSHSY, CDR2 SAAADI. The CDR3 consists of 15 residues. J lost 12 bases, V lost 8 bases, and 21 bases had no gene match.

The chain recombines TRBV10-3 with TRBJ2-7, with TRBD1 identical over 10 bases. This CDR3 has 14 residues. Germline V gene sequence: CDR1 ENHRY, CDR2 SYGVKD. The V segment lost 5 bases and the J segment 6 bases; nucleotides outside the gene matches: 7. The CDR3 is CAISTGDRGTEQYF. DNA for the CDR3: TGTGCCATCAGTACCGGGGACAGGGGAACCGAGCAGTACTTC.

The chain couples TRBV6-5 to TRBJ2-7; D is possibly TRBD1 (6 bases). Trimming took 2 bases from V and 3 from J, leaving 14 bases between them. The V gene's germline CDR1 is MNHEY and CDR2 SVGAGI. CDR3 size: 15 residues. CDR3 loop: CASSYRDTAFYEQYF. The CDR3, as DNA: TGTGCCAGCAGTTACCGGGACACGGCGTTCTACGAGCAGTACTTC.

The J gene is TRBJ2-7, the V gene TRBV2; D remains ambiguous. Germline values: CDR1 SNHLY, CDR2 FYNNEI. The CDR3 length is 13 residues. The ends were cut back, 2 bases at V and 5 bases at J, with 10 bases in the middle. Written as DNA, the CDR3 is TGTGCCAGCAGTGAAATCAGGAAGAACGAGCAGTACTTC. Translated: CASSEIRKNEQYF.

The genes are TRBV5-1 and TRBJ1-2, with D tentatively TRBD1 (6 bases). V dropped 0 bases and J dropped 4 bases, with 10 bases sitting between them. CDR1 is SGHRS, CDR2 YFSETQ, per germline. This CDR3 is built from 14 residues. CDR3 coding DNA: TGCGCCAGCAGCTTGGACAGGGTGAGCTATGGCTACACCTTC. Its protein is CASSLDRVSYGYTF. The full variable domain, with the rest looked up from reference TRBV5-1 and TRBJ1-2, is KAGVTQTPRYLIKTRGQQVTLSCSPISGHRSVSWYQQTPGQGLQFLFEYFSETQRNKGNFPGRFSGRQFSNSRSEMNVSTLELGDSALYLCASSLDRVSYGYTFGSGTRLTVV.

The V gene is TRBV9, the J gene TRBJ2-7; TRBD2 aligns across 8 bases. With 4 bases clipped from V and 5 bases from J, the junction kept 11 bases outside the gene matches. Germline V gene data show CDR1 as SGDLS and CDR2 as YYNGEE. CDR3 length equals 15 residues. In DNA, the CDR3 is TGTGCCAGCAGCCCCCGGGGTAGCGGGGACCACGAGCAGTACTTC. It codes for CASSPRGSGDHEQYF.

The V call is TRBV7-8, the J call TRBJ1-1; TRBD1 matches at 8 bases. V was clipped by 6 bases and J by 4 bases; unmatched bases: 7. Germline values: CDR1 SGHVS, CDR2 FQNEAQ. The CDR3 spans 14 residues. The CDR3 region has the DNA TGTGCCAGCAGTTCTCGACAGGGGAGCACTGAAGCTTTCTTT. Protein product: CASSSRQGSTEAFF.

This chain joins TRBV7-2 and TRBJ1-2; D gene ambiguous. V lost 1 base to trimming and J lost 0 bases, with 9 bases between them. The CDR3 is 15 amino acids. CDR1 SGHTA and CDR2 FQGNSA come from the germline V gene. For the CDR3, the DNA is TGTGCCAGCAGCTTAGGGCCGGAGTCTAACTATGGCTACACCTTC. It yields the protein CASSLGPESNYGYTF.

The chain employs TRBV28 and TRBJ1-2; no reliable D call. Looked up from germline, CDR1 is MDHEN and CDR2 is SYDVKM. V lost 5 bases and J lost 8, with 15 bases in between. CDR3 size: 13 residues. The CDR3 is CASSTSREGGYTF. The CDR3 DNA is TGTGCCAGCAGTACGTCTCGGGAAGGGGGCTACACCTTC.

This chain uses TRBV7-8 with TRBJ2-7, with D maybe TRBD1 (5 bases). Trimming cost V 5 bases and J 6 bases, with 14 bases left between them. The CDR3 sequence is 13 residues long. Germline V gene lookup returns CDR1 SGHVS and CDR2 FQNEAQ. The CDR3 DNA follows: TGTGCCAGCAGCCGGCCGGCTGGGGCCGAGCAGTACTTC. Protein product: CASSRPAGAEQYF. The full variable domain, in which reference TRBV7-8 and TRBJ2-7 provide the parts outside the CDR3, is GAGVSQSPRYKVAKRGQDVALRCDPISGHVSLFWYQQALGQGPEFLTYFQNEAQLDKSGLPSDRFFAERPEGSVSTLKIQRTQQEDSAVYLCASSRPAGAEQYFGPGTRLTVT.

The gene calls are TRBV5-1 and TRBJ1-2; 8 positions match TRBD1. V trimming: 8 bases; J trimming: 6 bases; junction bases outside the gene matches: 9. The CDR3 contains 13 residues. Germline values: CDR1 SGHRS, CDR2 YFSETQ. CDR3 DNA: TGCGCCAGTAATACAGGGGGTAGCGATGGCTACACCTTC. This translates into CASNTGGSDGYTF.

The CDR3 nucleotides read TGTGCCAGCAGTTTAGTCACTAGCGGGATAGAGACCCAGTACTTC. This translates into CASSLVTSGIETQYF. The rearrangement uses TRBV28 and TRBJ2-5, with TRBD2 matching over 10 bases. The CDR3 has 15 amino acids. CDR1 and CDR2 (germline): MDHEN, SYDVKM. Losses at the gene ends were 2 bases for V and 4 bases for J; bases not matched to a gene: 4. Full variable domain (outside the CDR3, taken from reference TRBV28 and TRBJ2-5): DVKVTQSSRYLVKRTGEKVFLECVQDMDHENMFWYRQDPGLGLRLIYFSYDVKMKEKGDIPEGYSVSREKKERFSLILESASTNQTSMYLCASSLVTSGIETQYFGPGTRLLVL.